The 21 T cell receptor beta chains listed next were all sequenced from one sample in a study of blood T cells in healthy people across ages. Primers used in a second PCR of roughly 6 to 11 cycles were a sample-barcoded 5' primer and a J-beta primer mix. Each CDR3 protein is one row after TCRdb ran MiXCR on the 5' RACE reads. This sample yields 1.5 million to 2 million distinct CDR3 sequences, of which approximately 28% are seen a single time; 7.7% belongs to the top ten. The sample consisted of blood. The source of these receptors is a woman in her 30s in good health.

This clonotype has a count of ten or more. The chain's CDR3 is CASSLGGFSYEQYF. CDR3 nucleotides: TGCGCCAGCAGCTTGGGAGGTTTCTCCTACGAGCAGTACTTC. The chain links TRBV5-1 to TRBJ2-7; D is uncertain. The CDR3 is made up of 14 amino acids. V was clipped by 0 bases and J by 0 bases, with 7 bases between them. Germline CDR1 SGHRS, CDR2 YFSETQ.

Notes on this clonotype: Compared with germline, one end of the junction differs, possibly owing to a read error. The genes are TRBV20-1 and TRBJ2-1, with TRBD2 identical over 10 bases. Germline CDR1 reads DFQATT; CDR2 reads SNEGSKA (reference sequence). CDR3 size: 12 residues. The CDR3 sequence is CSARDSGRAVVF. As DNA, the CDR3 is TGCAGTGCTAGAGACAGCGGGAGGGCGGTGGTCTTC.

Concerning this clonotype: This may be a read error, as it is one base from a much larger clone. The gene calls are TRBV29-1 and TRBJ1-2; 7 bases match TRBD1. The CDR3 loop spans 11 amino acids. Germline CDR1 is SQVTM and CDR2 is ANQGSEA. CDR3 nucleotide sequence: TGCGGCGCTGGGACAGCTATCGGCTACACCTTC. This codes for CGAGTAIGYTF.

Concerning this clonotype itself: With a much larger clone just one base away, this may be a read error. V is TRBV6-2 or TRBV6-3 and J is TRBJ2-1; TRBD2 matches 13 bases. CDR3 size: 21 residues. Trimming took 2 bases from V and 0 from J; bases not matched to a gene: 13. From germline, CDR1 is MNHEY and CDR2 SVGEGT. The CDR3 coding sequence is TGTGCCAGCAGTTACGCGGCCCCGGGACTAGCGGGGTCGAGCTCCTACAATGAGCAGTTCTTC. Encoded protein: CASSYAAPGLAGSSSYNEQFF.

Many counts were recorded for this clonotype. This sequence joins TRBV4-3 and TRBJ2-7; the D gene could be TRBD1 or TRBD2 (6 bases each). The CDR3 spans 16 residues. CDR1 and CDR2 from the germline V gene are LGHNA and YSLEER. Trimming took 0 bases from V and 6 from J, leaving 18 bases between them. CDR3 sequence: CASSQDLGRGLGEQYF. In DNA form, the CDR3 reads TGCGCCAGCAGCCAAGATTTGGGCAGGGGACTCGGCGAGCAGTACTTC.

In this sample, this clonotype turned up a few times. The chain is built from TRBV27 and TRBJ2-7; 8 bases align to TRBD2. This CDR3 spans 11 amino acids. V trimming: 10 bases; J trimming: 9 bases; junction bases outside the gene matches: 8. Germline-derived CDR1 and CDR2 are MNHEY and SMNVEV (reference sequence). Here the CDR3 DNA reads TGTGCCACCGCGGCGGGAGGTTGGCAGTACTTC. It codes for CATAAGGWQYF.

Regarding this clonotype: A read error may produce the germline difference seen at one junction end. This CDR3 reads CVSSDGQGPNEKLFF. The CDR3 DNA reads TGCGTCAGCAGTGATGGACAGGGTCCTAATGAAAAACTGTTTTTT. This chain links TRBV10-2 with TRBJ1-4; 8 nucleotides line up with TRBD1. The CDR3 is 15 residues long. The V gene's germline CDR1 is WSHSY and CDR2 SAAADI.

The chain is built from TRBV20-1 and TRBJ2-7; 10 bases match TRBD2. The V and J ends lost 0 bases and 2 bases, in that order; junction bases with no gene match: 1. This CDR3 region has 14 residues. Germline loops: CDR1 DFQATT, CDR2 SNEGSKA (reference sequence). CDR3 protein: CSARELAGAYEQYF. DNA of the CDR3: TGCAGTGCTAGAGAGCTAGCGGGGGCCTACGAGCAGTACTTC.

This clonotype was counted only a few times. This sequence joins TRBV6-4 and TRBJ2-3; 8 nucleotides align to TRBD2. CDR3 size: 18 residues. Trimming took 4 bases from V and 2 from J; bases not matched to a gene: 14. Germline V gene data show CDR1 as MRHNA and CDR2 as SNTAGT. The CDR3 sequence is CASSAAPIGRGVTDTQYF. The CDR3 DNA follows: TGTGCCAGCAGTGCCGCCCCGATCGGGCGGGGGGTCACAGATACGCAGTATTTT.

The table lists this clonotype with many counts. This sequence joins TRBV18 and TRBJ2-7, with D maybe TRBD1 (6 bases). The CDR3 is made up of 16 amino acids. V gave up 0 bases and J gave up 5 bases, with 17 bases separating them. Germline CDR1 is KGHSH and CDR2 is LQKENI. The DNA of the CDR3 is TGTGCCAGCTCACCACCTAGGACAGTCGGCGATGACGAGCAGTACTTC. Protein: CASSPPRTVGDDEQYF.

This clonotype occurred a few times. The chain recombines TRBV25-1 with TRBJ2-1; D call uncertain. Germline CDR1 MGHDK, CDR2 SYGVNS. V lost 2 bases to trimming and J lost 8 bases, with 13 bases between them. The CDR3 has 14 residues. The CDR3 loop is CASSEGVGNDEQFF. DNA of the CDR3: TGTGCCAGCAGTGAAGGGGTGGGAAACGATGAGCAGTTCTTC.

This clonotype appeared a few times. The chain carries TRBV6-4 and TRBJ1-1, with D tentatively TRBD1 (6 bases). Deletions cut 7 bases from V and 9 bases from J, with 15 bases between. Germline V gene data show CDR1 as MRHNA and CDR2 as SNTAGT. This CDR3 region has 12 residues. CDR3 DNA: TGTGCCAGCATTGGGCGATGGGGGCAAGCTTTCTTT. Its protein product is CASIGRWGQAFF.

The chain couples TRBV20-1 to TRBJ2-1, with D unclear. Per the germline V gene, CDR1 is DFQATT and CDR2 is SNEGSKA (reference sequence). The CDR3 loop spans 12 amino acids. The CDR3 DNA reads as TGCAGGCCCAGCGACTCCTACAATGAGCAGTTCTTC. It yields the protein CRPSDSYNEQFF.

This chain uses TRBV6-1 with TRBJ2-3; D possibly corresponds to TRBD2 (6 bases). Between the trimmed V and J ends, which lost 4 bases and 2 bases, there was a span of 13 bases. CDR3 length: 15 residues. In germline, CDR1 is MNHNS, CDR2 SASEGT. The CDR3 reads CASSVMGGTTDTQYF. Here the CDR3 DNA reads TGTGCCAGCAGTGTAATGGGGGGAACCACAGATACGCAGTATTTT.

This CDR3 is CATSRDAAGGTDTQYF. In nucleotides, the CDR3 is TGTGCCACCAGCAGAGATGCAGCGGGCGGCACAGATACGCAGTATTTT. The rearrangement links TRBV15 to TRBJ2-3, with a possible D match to TRBD2 (6 bases). Trimming removed 0 bases from V and 1 base from J, with 11 bases in between. CDR1 is LNHNV, CDR2 YYDKDF, per germline (reference sequence). This CDR3 region has 16 residues.

This clonotype was picked up many times. The rearrangement links TRBV29-1 to TRBJ2-7, with D hard to call. V shed 4 bases and J shed 1 base, with 11 bases lying between them. This CDR3 contains 13 residues. The V gene's germline CDR1 is SQVTM and CDR2 ANQGSEA. CDR3 protein: CSVVPSSSYEQYF. The CDR3 DNA is TGCAGCGTTGTCCCTTCGTCATCCTACGAGCAGTACTTC.

This chain joins TRBV28 and TRBJ2-5; D unresolved. The germline gives CDR1 MDHEN, CDR2 SYDVKM. The germline V and J ends were trimmed by 2 bases and 11 bases, with 15 bases remaining between them. The CDR3 covers 13 residues. CDR3 coding DNA: TGTGCCAGCAGTTTAATTCGGTACCATGAGCAGTACTTC. Translating it yields CASSLIRYHEQYF.

V and J are TRBV20-1 and TRBJ2-7; a possible D gene is TRBD1 (6 bases). The closer fit of TRBJ2-5 to the DNA end suggests the J call may be wrong. The CDR3 is 15 amino acids. The germline CDR1 and CDR2 sequences are DFQATT and SNEGSKA (reference sequence). CDR3 coding DNA: TGCAGTGCTAGGGTTCCTCAGGGGTATCTGGAGACCCAGTACTTC. This sequence encodes CSARVPQGYLETQYF.

Note on this clonotype: This may stem from a read error, because a much larger clone lies one nucleotide away. The limits of the CDR3 on the DNA are not certain, so only TCRdb's listed CDR3 is given. This chain uses TRBV29-1 with TRBJ2-6; the table's D call, TRBD2, was not checked against the DNA. The germline CDR1 and CDR2 sequences are SQVTM and ANQGSEA. The CDR3 totals 18 residues, both ends included. The CDR3 loop reads CSVEDKGLVGSGANVRTF.

This clonotype has a count of ten or more. The chain combines TRBV12-5 with TRBJ2-7; D may correspond to TRBD1 or TRBD2 (5 bases each). With 6 bases removed from V and 0 bases from J, the gap between germline ends came to 9 bases. CDR1 LGHNT and CDR2 FRNRAP come from the germline V gene. The CDR3 is made up of 13 amino acids. The CDR3 DNA reads TGTGCTAGTGGATGGGACCTCTCCTACGAGCAGTACTTC. Protein product: CASGWDLSYEQYF. Supplemented by reference TRBV12-5 and TRBJ2-7, the full variable domain reads DARVTQTPRHKVTEMGQEVTMRCQPILGHNTVFWYRQTMMQGLELLAYFRNRAPLDDSGMPKDRFSAEMPDATLATLKIQPSEPRDSAVYFCASGWDLSYEQYFGPGTRLTVT.

On this clonotype itself: A junction boundary mismatches the germline segment, possibly from a read error. The chain recombines TRBV27 with TRBJ1-2, with a weak D call TRBD1 (6 bases). Per the germline V gene, CDR1 is MNHEY and CDR2 is SMNVEV (reference sequence). The length of the CDR3 is 13 residues. The CDR3 coding sequence is TGTGCCAACAGTTACTATGGACAGAATGGCTACACCTTC. Protein: CANSYYGQNGYTF.